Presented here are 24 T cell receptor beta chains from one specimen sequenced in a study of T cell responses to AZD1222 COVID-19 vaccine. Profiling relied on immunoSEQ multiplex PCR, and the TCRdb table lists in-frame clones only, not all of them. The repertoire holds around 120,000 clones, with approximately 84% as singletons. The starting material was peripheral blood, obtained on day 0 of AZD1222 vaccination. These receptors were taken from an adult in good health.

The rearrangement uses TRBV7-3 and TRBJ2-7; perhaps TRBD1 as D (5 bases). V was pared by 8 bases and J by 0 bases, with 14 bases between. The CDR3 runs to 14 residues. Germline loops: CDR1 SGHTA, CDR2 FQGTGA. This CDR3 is CASGVGRASYEQYF. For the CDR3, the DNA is TGTGCCAGCGGCGTGGGGCGAGCCTCCTACGAGCAGTACTTC.

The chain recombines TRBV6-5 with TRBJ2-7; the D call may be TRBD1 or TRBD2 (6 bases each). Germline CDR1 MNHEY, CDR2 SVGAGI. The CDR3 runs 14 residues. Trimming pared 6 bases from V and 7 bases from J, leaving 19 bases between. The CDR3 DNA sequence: TGTGCCAGCAGGGGGCCATGGGGGGCAGGTGAGCAGTACTTC. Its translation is CASRGPWGAGEQYF.

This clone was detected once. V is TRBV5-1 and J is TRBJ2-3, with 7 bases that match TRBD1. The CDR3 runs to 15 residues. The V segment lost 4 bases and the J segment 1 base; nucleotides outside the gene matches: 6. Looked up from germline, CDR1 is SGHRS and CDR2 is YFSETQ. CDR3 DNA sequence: TGCGCCAGCAGCGGGACAGTTGGTGGCACAGATACGCAGTATTTT. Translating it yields CASSGTVGGTDTQYF. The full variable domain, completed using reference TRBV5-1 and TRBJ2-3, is KAGVTQTPRYLIKTRGQQVTLSCSPISGHRSVSWYQQTPGQGLQFLFEYFSETQRNKGNFPGRFSGRQFSNSRSEMNVSTLELGDSALYLCASSGTVGGTDTQYFGPGTRLTVL.

The CDR3 protein is CASSGSGAEAFF. The CDR3 DNA sequence: TGCGCCAGCAGCGGCAGCGGGGCTGAAGCTTTCTTT. The gene calls are TRBV5-1 and TRBJ1-1; D is undetermined. V lost 4 bases and J lost 6, with 10 bases in between. The CDR3 loop spans 12 amino acids. Germline V gene sequence: CDR1 SGHRS, CDR2 YFSETQ. Looking up the rest from reference TRBV5-1 and TRBJ1-1 gives the full variable domain: KAGVTQTPRYLIKTRGQQVTLSCSPISGHRSVSWYQQTPGQGLQFLFEYFSETQRNKGNFPGRFSGRQFSNSRSEMNVSTLELGDSALYLCASSGSGAEAFFGQGTRLTVV.

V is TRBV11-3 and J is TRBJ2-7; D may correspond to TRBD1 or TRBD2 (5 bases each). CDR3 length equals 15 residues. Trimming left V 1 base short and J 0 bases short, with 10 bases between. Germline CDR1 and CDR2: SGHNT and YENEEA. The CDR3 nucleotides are TGTGCCAGCAGCTTAGGGTCGGGGCCCTCCTACGAGCAGTACTTC. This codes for CASSLGSGPSYEQYF.

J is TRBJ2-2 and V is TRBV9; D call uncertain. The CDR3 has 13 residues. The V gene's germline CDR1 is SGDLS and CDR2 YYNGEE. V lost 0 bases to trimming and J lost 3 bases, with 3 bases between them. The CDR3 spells CASSVEDTGELFF. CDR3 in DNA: TGTGCCAGCAGCGTAGAGGACACCGGGGAGCTGTTTTTT.

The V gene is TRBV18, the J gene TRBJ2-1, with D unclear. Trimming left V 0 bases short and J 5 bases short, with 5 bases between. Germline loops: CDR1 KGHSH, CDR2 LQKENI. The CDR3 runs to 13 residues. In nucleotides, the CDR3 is TGTGCCAGCTCACCACCGGGGAACAATGAGCAGTTCTTC. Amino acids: CASSPPGNNEQFF. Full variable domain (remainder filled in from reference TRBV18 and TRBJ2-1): NAGVMQNPRHLVRRRGQEARLRCSPMKGHSHVYWYRQLPEEGLKFMVYLQKENIIDESGMPKERFSAEFPKEGPSILRIQQVVRGDSAAYFCASSPPGNNEQFFGPGTRLTVL.

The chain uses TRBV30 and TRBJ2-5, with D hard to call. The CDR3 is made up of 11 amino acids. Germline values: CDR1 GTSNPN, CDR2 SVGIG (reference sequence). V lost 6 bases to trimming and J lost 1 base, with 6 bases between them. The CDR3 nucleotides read TGTGCCTGCTGGTCCCAAGAGACCCAGTACTTC. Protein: CACWSQETQYF. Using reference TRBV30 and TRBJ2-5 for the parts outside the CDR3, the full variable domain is SQTIHQWPATLVQPVGSPLSLECTVEGTSNPNLYWYRQAAGRGLQLLFYSVGIGQISSEVPQNLSASRPQDRQFILSSKKLLLSDSGFYLCACWSQETQYFGPGTRLLVL.

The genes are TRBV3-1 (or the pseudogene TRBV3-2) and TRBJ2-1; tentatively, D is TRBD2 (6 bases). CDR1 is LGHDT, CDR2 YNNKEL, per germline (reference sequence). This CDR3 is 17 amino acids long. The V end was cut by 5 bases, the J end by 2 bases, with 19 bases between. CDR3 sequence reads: CASSAPGTDETYNEQFF. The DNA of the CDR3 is TGTGCCAGCAGCGCTCCCGGGACTGACGAAACCTACAATGAGCAGTTCTTC.

The CDR3 region is CASKGSSRDGKTQYF. Here the CDR3 DNA reads TGTGCCAGTAAGGGCTCGAGCAGGGACGGGAAGACCCAGTACTTC. This chain uses TRBV19 with TRBJ2-5, with D perhaps TRBD1 or TRBD2 (5 bases each). This CDR3 is built from 15 residues. CDR1 is LNHDA, CDR2 SQIVND, per germline (reference sequence). V shed 7 bases and J shed 6 bases, with 21 bases lying between them.

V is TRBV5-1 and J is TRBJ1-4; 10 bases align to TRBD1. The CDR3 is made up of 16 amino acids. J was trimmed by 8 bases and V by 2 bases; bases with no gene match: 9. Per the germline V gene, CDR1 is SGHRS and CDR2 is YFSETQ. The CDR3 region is CASSLLWTGGREKLFF. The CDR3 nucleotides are TGCGCCAGCAGCTTACTCTGGACAGGGGGAAGGGAAAAACTGTTTTTT.

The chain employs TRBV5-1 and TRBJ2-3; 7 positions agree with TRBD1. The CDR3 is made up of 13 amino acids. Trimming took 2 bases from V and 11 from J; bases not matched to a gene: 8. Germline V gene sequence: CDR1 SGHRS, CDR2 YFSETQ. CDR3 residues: CASSFDRQGRQYF. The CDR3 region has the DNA TGCGCCAGCAGCTTCGACCGACAGGGTAGGCAGTATTTT.

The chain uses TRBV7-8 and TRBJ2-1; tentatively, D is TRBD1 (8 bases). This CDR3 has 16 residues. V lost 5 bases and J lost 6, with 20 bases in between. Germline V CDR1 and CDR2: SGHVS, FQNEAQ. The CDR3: CASSRPRTGRGNEQFF. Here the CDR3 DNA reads TGTGCCAGCAGCCGCCCCCGGACAGGGAGGGGCAATGAGCAGTTCTTC.

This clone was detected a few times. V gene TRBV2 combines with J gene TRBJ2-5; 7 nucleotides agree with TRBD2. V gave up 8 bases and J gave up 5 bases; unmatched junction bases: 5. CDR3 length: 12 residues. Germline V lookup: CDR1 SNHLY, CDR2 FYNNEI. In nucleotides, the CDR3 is TGTGCCAGCCGGGACTATGGGGAGACCCAGTACTTC. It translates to CASRDYGETQYF.

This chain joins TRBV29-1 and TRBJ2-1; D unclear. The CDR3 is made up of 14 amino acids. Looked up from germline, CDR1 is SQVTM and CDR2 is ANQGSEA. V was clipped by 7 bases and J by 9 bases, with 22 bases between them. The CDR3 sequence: CSGEETALYGEQFF. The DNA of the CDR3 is TGCAGCGGCGAGGAGACTGCCTTGTACGGTGAGCAGTTCTTC.

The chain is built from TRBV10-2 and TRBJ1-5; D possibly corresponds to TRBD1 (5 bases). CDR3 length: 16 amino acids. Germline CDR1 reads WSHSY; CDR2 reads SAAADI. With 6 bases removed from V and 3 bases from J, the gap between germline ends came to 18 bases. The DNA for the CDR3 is TGCGCCAGCAGCCAACCGGGGGGAGGAAACAATCAGCCCCAGCATTTT. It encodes CASSQPGGGNNQPQHF.

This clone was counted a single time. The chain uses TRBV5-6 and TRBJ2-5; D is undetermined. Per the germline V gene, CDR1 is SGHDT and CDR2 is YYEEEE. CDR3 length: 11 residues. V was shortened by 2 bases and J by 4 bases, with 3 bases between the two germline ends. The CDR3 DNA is TGTGCCAGCAGCTTACGAGAGACCCAGTACTTC. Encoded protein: CASSLRETQYF.

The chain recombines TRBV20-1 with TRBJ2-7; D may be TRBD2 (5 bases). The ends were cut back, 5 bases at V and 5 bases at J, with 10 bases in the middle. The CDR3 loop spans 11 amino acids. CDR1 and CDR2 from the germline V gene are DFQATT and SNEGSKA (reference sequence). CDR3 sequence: CSAYSGNEQYF. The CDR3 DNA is TGCAGTGCTTACAGCGGAAACGAGCAGTACTTC.

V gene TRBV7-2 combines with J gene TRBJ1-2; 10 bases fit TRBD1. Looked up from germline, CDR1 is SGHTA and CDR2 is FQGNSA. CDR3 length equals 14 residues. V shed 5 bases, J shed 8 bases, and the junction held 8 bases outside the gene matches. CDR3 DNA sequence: TGTGCCAGCAGCACGGGACAGGGGACCGGCGGCTACACCTTC. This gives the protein CASSTGQGTGGYTF. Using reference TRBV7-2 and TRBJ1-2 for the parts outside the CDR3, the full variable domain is GAGVSQSPSNKVTEKGKDVELRCDPISGHTALYWYRQSLGQGLEFLIYFQGNSAPDKSGLPSDRFSAERTGGSVSTLTIQRTQQEDSAVYLCASSTGQGTGGYTFGSGTRLTVV.

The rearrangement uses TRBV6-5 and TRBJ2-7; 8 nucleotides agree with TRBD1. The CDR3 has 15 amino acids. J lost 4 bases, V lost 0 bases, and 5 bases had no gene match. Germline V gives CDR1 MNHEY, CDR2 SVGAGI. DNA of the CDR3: TGTGCCAGCAGTTACTCTCAGGGGGCGTGGTACGAGCAGTACTTC. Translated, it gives CASSYSQGAWYEQYF.

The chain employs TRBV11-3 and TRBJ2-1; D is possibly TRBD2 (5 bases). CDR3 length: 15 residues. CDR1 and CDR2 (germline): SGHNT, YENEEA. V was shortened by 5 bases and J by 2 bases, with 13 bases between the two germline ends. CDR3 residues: CASSLGGGPYNEQFF. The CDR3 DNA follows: TGTGCCAGCAGCCTAGGAGGTGGCCCCTACAATGAGCAGTTCTTC.

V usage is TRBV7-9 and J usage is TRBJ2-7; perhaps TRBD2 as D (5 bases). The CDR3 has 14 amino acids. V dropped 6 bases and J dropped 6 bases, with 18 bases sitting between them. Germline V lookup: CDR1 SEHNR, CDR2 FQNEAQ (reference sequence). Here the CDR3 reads CASRTIEGVGEQYF. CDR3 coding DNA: TGTGCCAGCAGAACCATTGAGGGAGTCGGCGAGCAGTACTTC.

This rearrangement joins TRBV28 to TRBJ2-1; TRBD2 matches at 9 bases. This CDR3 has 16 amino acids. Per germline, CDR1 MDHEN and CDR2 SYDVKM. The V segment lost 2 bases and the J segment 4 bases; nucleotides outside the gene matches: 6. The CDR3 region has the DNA TGTGCCAGCAGTTTACCGGGACTAGCAGTTTACAATGAGCAGTTCTTC. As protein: CASSLPGLAVYNEQFF. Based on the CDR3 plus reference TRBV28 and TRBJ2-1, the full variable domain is DVKVTQSSRYLVKRTGEKVFLECVQDMDHENMFWYRQDPGLGLRLIYFSYDVKMKEKGDIPEGYSVSREKKERFSLILESASTNQTSMYLCASSLPGLAVYNEQFFGPGTRLTVL.

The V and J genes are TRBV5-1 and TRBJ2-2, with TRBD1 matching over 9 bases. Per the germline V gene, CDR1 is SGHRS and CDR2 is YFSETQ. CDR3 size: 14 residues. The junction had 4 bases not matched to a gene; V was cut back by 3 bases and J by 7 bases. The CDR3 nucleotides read TGCGCCAGCAGCTGGGACAGGGATCACGGGGAGCTGTTTTTT. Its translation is CASSWDRDHGELFF.